Listed here are 3 T cell receptor beta chains from one sample, sequenced in a study of PD-L1 blockade in urothelial cancer. Assay: immunoSEQ multiplex PCR; the TCRdb copy retains only in-frame clones and omits some. Here the sample spans some 52,000 clones, 70% to 85% being singletons. Sequencing was performed on PBMCs, taken around atezolizumab (anti-PD-L1) treatment. These TCRs come from a man between 65 and 85 years old with urothelial cancer.

The genes are TRBV7-9 and TRBJ1-3; 9 nucleotides line up with TRBD1. Germline V gene data show CDR1 as SEHNR and CDR2 as FQNEAQ (reference sequence). With V trimmed by 5 bases and J by 4 bases, 6 bases remained unmatched. The length of the CDR3 is 15 residues. The CDR3 nucleotides read TGTGCCAGCAGCCCCAGACAGGGGGGAGGAAACACCATATATTTT. Encoded protein: CASSPRQGGGNTIYF.

This clone came up many times. J is TRBJ1-2 and V is TRBV9; TRBD1 matches at 8 bases. Germline V gene sequence: CDR1 SGDLS, CDR2 YYNGEE. This CDR3 region has 13 residues. J gave up 8 bases and V 3 bases, and 6 bases lay outside the gene matches. Here the CDR3 DNA reads TGTGCCAGCAGCGAGCAGGGGGCTCGAGGCTACACCTTC. This encodes CASSEQGARGYTF.

This clone was seen only a few times. The chain combines TRBV7-2 with TRBJ1-5; D gene uncertain. V was shortened by 4 bases and J by 1 base, with 8 bases between the two germline ends. CDR3 size: 14 residues. Germline CDR1 and CDR2: SGHTA and FQGNSA. CDR3 protein: CASSSSGSNQPQHF. CDR3 sequence (DNA): TGTGCCAGCAGCTCTAGCGGGAGCAATCAGCCCCAGCATTTT.